The clone carrying this T cell receptor beta chain was seen only a few times. Its antigen remains unidentified. The germline V gene encodes CDR1 MGHRA and CDR2 YSYEKL. The length of the CDR3 is 17 residues. Trimming pared 1 base from V and 0 bases from J, leaving 10 bases between. The sample is drawn from a study of T cell responses to AZD1222 COVID-19 vaccine. Data came from immunoSEQ multiplex PCR; TCRdb stores just in-frame clones and leaves some out. In the table there are some 130,000 clones, around 84% of which are singletons. Study findings and constraints: Most donors were white British, females outnumbered males, and clonal diversity was possibly underestimated. At study baseline, merely over 5 AZD1222 recipients were seropositive.

The receptor comes from an adult in good health. This sequence joins TRBV4-1 and TRBJ1-6; D unresolved. The sample in question was peripheral blood, obtained on day 0 of AZD1222 vaccination. The CDR3 sequence is CASSQVAASSYNSPLHF. CDR3 in DNA: TGCGCCAGCAGCCAAGTGGCAGCCAGCTCCTATAATTCACCCCTCCACTTT.